This TCR beta chain derives from a study of T cell repertoires in cytomegalovirus infection. This clonotype was recorded a few times. TCRdb passed the reads through MiXCR, listing each CDR3 protein once. Found here are about 180,000 distinct CDR3 sequences, 17% of them singletons; the top ten hold 25%. The CDR3 is 14 residues long. Per the germline V gene, CDR1 is SNHLY and CDR2 is FYNNEI. Trimming removed 7 bases from V and 4 bases from J, with 11 bases in between. The chain has TRBV2 and TRBJ1-6; the D is unclear. The sample was CD8+ T cells from PBMCs. The receptor was isolated from a human donor in good health (CMV status not recorded). Some clones in this sample may be carry-over from other donors' samples. The CDR3 here is CASIARSYNSPLHF. The CDR3 coding sequence is TGTGCCAGCATCGCCCGGTCTTATAATTCACCCCTCCACTTT.